This T cell receptor (beta chain) stems from a study of T cell changes during pregnancy in multiple sclerosis. The table came from immunoSEQ multiplex PCR; TCRdb's copy has only in-frame clones and leaves some out. This table holds 40,000 to 45,000 clones, about nine tenths found once. In its sample, this clone was seen once. CDR1 is LGHNA, CDR2 YSLEER, per germline. Trimming cost V 5 bases and J 4 bases; bases outside gene matches: 11. The CDR3 is 18 residues long. This sample comprised CD4+ T cells from peripheral blood mononuclear cells, obtained before pregnancy. The receptor was derived from a female donor with multiple sclerosis, enrolled in a pregnancy study. J is TRBJ1-4 and V is TRBV4-3, with 12 bases that match TRBD1. CDR3 residues: CASSGGGTGGFSNEKLFF. DNA of the CDR3: TGCGCCAGCAGCGGGGGAGGGACAGGGGGCTTTAGTAATGAAAAACTGTTTTTT.